The T cell receptor beta chain described here comes from a study of chronic HIV infection and antiretroviral therapy. The V end was cut by 0 bases, the J end by 6 bases, with 5 bases between. Germline CDR1 MNHEY, CDR2 SMNVEV (reference sequence). CDR3 size: 12 residues. Each CDR3 protein gets one entry after TCRdb re-called the 5' RACE reads with MiXCR. The profile shows roughly 39,000 distinct CDR3 sequences, about 7.4% of them singletons. This clonotype was detected only a few times. The sequence was obtained from an adult who had HIV and had not received antiretroviral therapy, or was an uninfected healthy control (not recorded which). The gene calls are TRBV27 and TRBJ2-5; D is unclear. Specimen: peripheral blood. CDR3 DNA sequence: TGTGCCAGCAGTTTATCGCAGAAGACCCAGTACTTC. It yields the protein CASSLSQKTQYF.